These 25 T cell receptor beta chains were all obtained from the same sample, sequenced in a study of shared clonotypes between healthy human individuals. The method was immunoSEQ multiplex PCR; TCRdb's version includes in-frame clones alone and lacks a portion of them. The sample has some 1 million clones; roughly 80% are singletons. Sequences were obtained from memory CD4+ T cells sorted from blood. Subset defined: CD45RA-negative fraction. The receptors come from a man in his late teens or twenties in good health.

There are a few counts of this clone. The chain employs TRBV5-1 and TRBJ2-3; perhaps TRBD2 as D (6 bases). The CDR3 length is 16 residues. V gave up 3 bases and J gave up 0 bases, with 14 bases separating them. Germline V gives CDR1 SGHRS, CDR2 YFSETQ. DNA of the CDR3: TGCGCCAGCAGCTCGGACTATAGCGGTAGCACAGATACGCAGTATTTT. This sequence encodes CASSSDYSGSTDTQYF.

The V call is TRBV7-8, the J call TRBJ2-1; no clear D. The germline V gene encodes CDR1 SGHVS and CDR2 FQNEAQ. The CDR3 covers 11 residues. V lost 1 base, J lost 7 bases, and 2 bases lay in between. The CDR3 region has the DNA TGTGCCAGCAGCTTAGAGAATGAGCAGTTCTTC. It translates to CASSLENEQFF.

In this sample, this clone turned up a few times. This rearrangement joins TRBV2 to TRBJ2-5; TRBD2 matches at 14 bases. V gave up 5 bases and J gave up 1 base; unmatched junction bases: 3. The CDR3 is made up of 16 amino acids. Germline CDR1 reads SNHLY; CDR2 reads FYNNEI. The CDR3 DNA is TGTGCCAGCAGTTGGACTAGCGGGGGGATCCAAGAGACCCAGTACTTC. It translates to CASSWTSGGIQETQYF.

V gene TRBV6-6 combines with J gene TRBJ2-1; 7 positions match TRBD2. Germline CDR1 and CDR2: MNHNY and SVGAGI (reference sequence). The length of the CDR3 is 16 residues. Losses at the gene ends were 4 bases for V and 8 bases for J; bases not matched to a gene: 14. CDR3 sequence: CASSSITWAGEDEQFF. Written as DNA, the CDR3 is TGTGCCAGCAGTTCCATCACCTGGGCGGGGGAAGATGAGCAGTTCTTC.

CDR3 residues: CASSVRQAGHSPLHF. The CDR3 DNA reads as TGTGCCAGCAGCGTTCGACAGGCAGGGCATTCACCCCTCCACTTT. The chain is built from TRBV5-8 and TRBJ1-6; D possibly corresponds to TRBD1 (6 bases). CDR1 is SGHTS, CDR2 YDEGEE, per germline. This CDR3 spans 15 amino acids. The V end was cut by 4 bases, the J end by 8 bases, with 16 bases between.

The chain combines TRBV2 with TRBJ1-5, with D perhaps TRBD1 (5 bases). The germline gives CDR1 SNHLY, CDR2 FYNNEI. Deletions cut 3 bases from V and 2 bases from J, with 8 bases between. The CDR3 runs 14 residues. The CDR3 is CASSEGGGNQPQHF. Written as DNA, the CDR3 is TGTGCCAGCAGTGAGGGGGGGGGCAATCAGCCCCAGCATTTT.

In this sample, this clone turned up many times. An end of the junction differs from the germline gene, which may be a read error. CDR3 DNA sequence: TGTGCCAGCAGCTTAGTTTCCAGCAAAGATACGCAGTATTTT. Translated: CASSLVSSKDTQYF. The V call is TRBV11-2, the J call TRBJ2-3; no firm D call. This CDR3 spans 14 amino acids. Germline V gene sequence: CDR1 SGHAT, CDR2 FQNNGV.

CDR3 nucleotides: TGTGCCAGCAGTTTTTACCGGGACAGGGACTTGCTGGCCTATGGCTACACCTTC. Its protein is CASSFYRDRDLLAYGYTF. The chain uses TRBV27 and TRBJ1-2, with 9 bases matching TRBD1. V lost 3 bases, J lost 4 bases, and 15 bases stayed unmatched. Germline CDR1 is MNHEY and CDR2 is SMNVEV (reference sequence). The CDR3 loop spans 18 amino acids.

The chain links TRBV2 to TRBJ2-5; 8 nucleotides align to TRBD2. The length of the CDR3 is 16 residues. Germline loops: CDR1 SNHLY, CDR2 FYNNEI. Trimming at V came to 7 bases and at J to 1 base, leaving 11 bases not matched to a gene. CDR3 protein: CASIAGGGGLQETQYF. The DNA for the CDR3 is TGTGCCAGCATCGCTGGCGGCGGGGGGCTCCAAGAGACCCAGTACTTC.

This clone appeared a single time. The chain carries TRBV9 and TRBJ2-6; D possibly corresponds to TRBD1 (6 bases). The CDR3 is made up of 15 amino acids. CDR1 is SGDLS, CDR2 YYNGEE, per germline. Trimming left V 2 bases short and J 0 bases short, with 6 bases between. This chain's CDR3 is CASSVDSSGANVLTF. CDR3 DNA: TGTGCCAGCAGCGTGGACAGCTCTGGGGCCAACGTCCTGACTTTC. Using reference TRBV9 and TRBJ2-6 for the parts outside the CDR3, the full variable domain is DSGVTQTPKHLITATGQRVTLRCSPRSGDLSVYWYQQSLDQGLQFLIQYYNGEERAKGNILERFSAQQFPDLHSELNLSSLELGDSALYFCASSVDSSGANVLTFGAGSRLTVL.

The V gene is TRBV9, the J gene TRBJ1-6, with no clear D. This CDR3 contains 14 residues. V was clipped by 0 bases and J by 1 base, with 2 bases between them. The germline V gene has CDR1 SGDLS and CDR2 YYNGEE. The CDR3 region is CASSVGSYNSPLHF. In nucleotides, the CDR3 is TGTGCCAGCAGCGTAGGTTCCTATAATTCACCCCTCCACTTT.

This chain connects TRBV10-3 to TRBJ2-5, with 8 bases that match TRBD2. This CDR3 contains 16 residues. From germline, CDR1 is ENHRY and CDR2 SYGVKD. V shed 6 bases, J shed 5 bases, and the junction held 14 bases outside the gene matches. CDR3 sequence reads: CAIREGPGRGGETQYF. The CDR3 DNA reads as TGTGCCATCAGGGAGGGCCCGGGCCGCGGGGGGGAGACCCAGTACTTC.

The V call is TRBV18, the J call TRBJ1-1; no firm D call. V lost 1 base and J 5 bases, leaving 8 bases between the germline ends. Germline CDR1 is KGHSH and CDR2 is LQKENI. The CDR3 extends over 13 amino acids. The CDR3 nucleotides are TGTGCCAGCTCACCACGAAGGCAAACTGAAGCTTTCTTT. This gives the protein CASSPRRQTEAFF.

The chain has TRBV5-1 and TRBJ2-1; 9 bases match TRBD1. This CDR3 is 15 amino acids long. In germline, CDR1 is SGHRS, CDR2 YFSETQ. The J segment lost 6 bases and the V segment lost 4 bases, leaving 8 bases of the junction unmatched. CDR3 amino acids: CASSPSGTGFNEQFF. CDR3 nucleotides: TGCGCCAGCAGCCCCTCCGGGACAGGGTTCAATGAGCAGTTCTTC. Together with reference TRBV5-1 and TRBJ2-1, the CDR3 gives the full variable domain: KAGVTQTPRYLIKTRGQQVTLSCSPISGHRSVSWYQQTPGQGLQFLFEYFSETQRNKGNFPGRFSGRQFSNSRSEMNVSTLELGDSALYLCASSPSGTGFNEQFFGPGTRLTVL.

This chain connects TRBV18 to TRBJ1-5; TRBD1 might be the D (6 bases). CDR1 is KGHSH and CDR2 is LQKENI in the germline V gene. The length of the CDR3 is 15 residues. V was cut by 3 bases and J by 1 base, with 10 bases left in between. The CDR3 DNA follows: TGTGCCAGCTCACCGGGGGCCGAAAGCAATCAGCCCCAGCATTTT. It is translated as CASSPGAESNQPQHF.

This chain joins TRBV6-5 and TRBJ2-7; possibly TRBD1 for D (5 bases). Trimming pared 9 bases from V and 5 bases from J, leaving 23 bases between. Germline CDR1 reads MNHEY; CDR2 reads SVGAGI. This CDR3 is built from 15 residues. The CDR3 nucleotides are TGTGCCAGTAGCACCAGACAGTCGATAAGAAACGAGCAGTACTTC. It translates to CASSTRQSIRNEQYF.

The chain is built from TRBV19 and TRBJ1-6; TRBD1 agrees at 9 bases. The V gene end was trimmed by 8 bases and the J gene end by 7 bases; junction bases not matched to a gene: 3. Germline V lookup: CDR1 LNHDA, CDR2 SQIVND (reference sequence). The CDR3 is made up of 13 amino acids. This CDR3 reads CASWTGANSPLHF. The CDR3 coding sequence is TGTGCCAGTTGGACAGGGGCGAATTCACCCCTCCACTTT.

This sequence joins TRBV5-1 and TRBJ2-5; D is unresolved. Trimming left V 5 bases short and J 3 bases short, with 5 bases between. This CDR3 has 11 amino acids. The germline V gene has CDR1 SGHRS and CDR2 YFSETQ. The CDR3 region is CASRYEETQYF. The CDR3 DNA sequence: TGCGCCAGCAGATACGAAGAGACCCAGTACTTC.

The chain uses TRBV6-5 and TRBJ2-1; D unclear. This CDR3 is built from 13 residues. Trimming left V 6 bases short and J 6 bases short, with 12 bases between. CDR1 and CDR2 (germline): MNHEY, SVGAGI. The CDR3 here is CASRTLAGNEQFF. The CDR3 DNA sequence: TGTGCCAGCAGGACCCTCGCAGGCAATGAGCAGTTCTTC.

The J gene is TRBJ2-7, the V gene TRBV29-1; 7 bases match TRBD1. The ends lost 0 bases at V and 0 bases at J; junction bases unmatched: 8. CDR1 and CDR2 (germline): SQVTM, ANQGSEA. The length of the CDR3 is 16 residues. The CDR3 sequence is CSVEDLTGDSSYEQYF. CDR3 DNA sequence: TGCAGCGTTGAAGATCTCACAGGGGACAGCTCCTACGAGCAGTACTTC.

This chain uses TRBV11-2 with TRBJ2-5, with D maybe TRBD1 (6 bases). Between the trimmed V and J ends, which lost 5 bases and 5 bases, there was a span of 24 bases. The CDR3 runs to 17 residues. Germline V gene data show CDR1 as SGHAT and CDR2 as FQNNGV. The CDR3 sequence: CASSPLDILVRGETQYF. The CDR3, as DNA: TGTGCCAGCAGCCCGTTAGACATACTAGTTAGGGGGGAGACCCAGTACTTC.

The V call is TRBV28, the J call TRBJ2-6; D is possibly TRBD1 (6 bases). Trimming took off 4 bases at V and 1 base at J, with 14 bases between the two ends. Germline V lookup: CDR1 MDHEN, CDR2 SYDVKM. The CDR3 loop spans 17 amino acids. The CDR3 protein is CASSSPRGISGANVLTF. The CDR3 DNA is TGTGCCAGCAGTTCCCCTAGGGGGATATCTGGGGCCAACGTCCTGACTTTC.

The rearrangement links TRBV7-2 to TRBJ2-2, with D possibly matching TRBD2 (6 bases). The CDR3 has 15 amino acids. Germline V gene sequence: CDR1 SGHTA, CDR2 FQGNSA. V was pared by 5 bases and J by 0 bases, with 10 bases between. CDR3: CASSTLASNTGELFF. The CDR3 region has the DNA TGTGCCAGCAGCACTCTAGCGTCGAACACCGGGGAGCTGTTTTTT.

CDR3 coding DNA: TGTGCCAGCAGCCCCGGGACTAGCGGAGTGTACGAGCAGTACTTC. Encoded protein: CASSPGTSGVYEQYF. The J gene is TRBJ2-7, the V gene TRBV27, with 11 bases matching TRBD2. With V trimmed by 6 bases and J by 4 bases, 8 bases remained unmatched. Per the germline V gene, CDR1 is MNHEY and CDR2 is SMNVEV (reference sequence). CDR3 size: 15 residues.

The chain carries TRBV2 and TRBJ1-6, with D uncertain. With 7 bases removed from V and 10 bases from J, the gap between germline ends came to 11 bases. CDR3 length: 12 amino acids. Germline assignment: CDR1 SNHLY and CDR2 FYNNEI. The CDR3 sequence is CASNSRGSPLHF. CDR3 nucleotides: TGTGCCAGCAACTCTCGAGGATCACCCCTCCACTTT.